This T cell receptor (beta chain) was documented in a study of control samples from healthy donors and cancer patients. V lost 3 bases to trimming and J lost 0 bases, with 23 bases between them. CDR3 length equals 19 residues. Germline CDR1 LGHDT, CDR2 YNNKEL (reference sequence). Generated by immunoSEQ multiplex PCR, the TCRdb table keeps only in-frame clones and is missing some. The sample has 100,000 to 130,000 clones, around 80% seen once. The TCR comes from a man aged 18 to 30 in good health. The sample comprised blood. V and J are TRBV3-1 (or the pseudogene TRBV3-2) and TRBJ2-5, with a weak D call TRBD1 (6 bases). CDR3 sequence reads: CASSHKGWGPTGYQETQYF. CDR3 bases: TGTGCCAGCAGCCACAAGGGCTGGGGGCCTACCGGCTACCAAGAGACCCAGTACTTC.